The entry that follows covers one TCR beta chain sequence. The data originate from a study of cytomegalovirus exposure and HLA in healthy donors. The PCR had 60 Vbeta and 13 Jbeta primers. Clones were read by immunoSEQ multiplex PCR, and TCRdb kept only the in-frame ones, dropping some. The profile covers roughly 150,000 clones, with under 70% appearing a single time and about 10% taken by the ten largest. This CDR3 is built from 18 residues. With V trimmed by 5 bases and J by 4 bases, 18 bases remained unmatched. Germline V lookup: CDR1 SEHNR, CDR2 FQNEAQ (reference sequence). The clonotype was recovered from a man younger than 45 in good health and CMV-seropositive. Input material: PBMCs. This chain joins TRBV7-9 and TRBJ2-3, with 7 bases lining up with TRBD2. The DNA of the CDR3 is TGTGCCAGCAGCCCCTGGGGAGGGAGGAACACGGAGCCAGATACGCAGTATTTT. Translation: CASSPWGGRNTEPDTQYF.